Shown below are 6 T cell receptor beta chains from a single sample sequenced in a study of shared clonotypes between healthy human individuals. Profiling relied on immunoSEQ multiplex PCR, and the TCRdb table lists in-frame clones only, not all of them. The sample has roughly 1 million clones; about 84% are singletons. Sequenced sample: memory CD4+ T cells from PBMCs. Subset here: CD45RA-negative fraction. All receptors come from a man aged 18 to 30 in good health. Some clones in this sample may be carry-over from other donors' samples.

This chain connects TRBV7-2 to TRBJ1-4; no firm D call. The CDR3 totals 13 residues. The germline CDR1 and CDR2 sequences are SGHTA and FQGNSA. Between the trimmed V and J ends, which lost 5 bases and 5 bases, there was a span of 9 bases. This chain's CDR3 is CASSREGNEKLFF. The DNA for the CDR3 is TGTGCCAGCAGCCGAGAAGGCAATGAAAAACTGTTTTTT.

This clone has a handful of counts. The chain links TRBV7-9 to TRBJ1-1; D is unresolved. This CDR3 has 17 amino acids. V was clipped by 1 base and J by 0 bases, with 15 bases between them. CDR1 is SEHNR and CDR2 is FQNEAQ in the germline V gene (reference sequence). As DNA, the CDR3 is TGTGCCAGCAGCTTAGACCAGAGTTTTAGGGTGAACACTGAAGCTTTCTTT. Protein sequence: CASSLDQSFRVNTEAFF.

The chain recombines TRBV6-6 with TRBJ1-2; 9 bases line up with TRBD1. V dropped 4 bases and J dropped 4; count of bases not matched to a gene: 7. The CDR3 runs 15 residues. Germline V gene data show CDR1 as MNHNY and CDR2 as SVGAGI (reference sequence). CDR3 sequence reads: CASSSLRQGGYGYTF. CDR3 in DNA: TGTGCCAGCAGTTCACTCCGACAGGGGGGCTATGGCTACACCTTC.

This clone has a single count. V gene TRBV5-1 combines with J gene TRBJ1-1, with no clear D. CDR3 length: 15 residues. In germline, CDR1 is SGHRS, CDR2 YFSETQ. The V gene lost 4 bases and the J gene lost 1 base, with 14 bases spanning the gap. The CDR3 here is CASSPNDLRNTEAFF. In DNA, the CDR3 is TGCGCCAGCAGCCCTAACGACCTAAGGAACACTGAAGCTTTCTTT.

In this sample, this clone turned up a few times. The V call is TRBV7-2, the J call TRBJ2-3; TRBD2 might be the D (5 bases). Trimming cost V 10 bases and J 3 bases, with 17 bases left between them. Germline loops: CDR1 SGHTA, CDR2 FQGNSA. This CDR3 spans 14 amino acids. As DNA, the CDR3 is TGTGCCACCCCCGATGAGTCGGGAACAGATACGCAGTATTTT. Translated: CATPDESGTDTQYF.

This clone has only a few counts. The V call is TRBV28, the J call TRBJ1-2, with D hard to call. V was pared by 5 bases and J by 8 bases, with 27 bases between. The CDR3 is 17 amino acids. Germline V gene lookup returns CDR1 MDHEN and CDR2 SYDVKM. The CDR3 reads CASSPSDPGRLYGGYTF. CDR3 coding DNA: TGTGCCAGCAGTCCTTCCGACCCTGGTCGCCTGTACGGAGGCTACACCTTC.